This T cell receptor beta chain is from a study of CXCR3-negative and CXCR3-positive naive CD8 T cells. The CDR3 has 15 residues. Libraries were UMI-labeled 5' RACE TRB cDNA. TCRdb reprocessed the 5' RACE reads and reports one entry per CDR3 protein, with no DNA. The sample spans 150,000 or so distinct CDR3 sequences; the ten largest clones claim roughly 0.3%. Sample: naive CXCR3- CD8+ T cells from blood. As for subset: CD45RO-CCR7+CD27+CD95- naive CD8+ T cells lacking CXCR3 (TNR3-). The chain uses TRBV12-3 or TRBV12-4 and TRBJ2-5; lacking DNA, the TRBD1 call made by TCRdb goes unchecked. The receptor comes from a human donor in good health. Some clones in this sample may be carry-over from other donors' samples. CDR3 protein: CASSSERGGRKTQYF.